This T cell receptor beta chain was sequenced during a study of a mutant IDH1 vaccine in newly diagnosed glioma. At the level of the study: Patients had received radiotherapy, temozolomide, or both previously, most receiving both.

Sample time point: baseline, week 1 (first vaccination visit). The treatment denotes: pre-vaccination baseline after standard-of-care therapy. The study enrolled donors with new WHO grade 3 or 4 IDH1-mutant, ATRX-lost astrocytomas. Here immunoSEQ multiplex PCR was the method, and the copy in TCRdb shows in-frame clones only, minus some. This table holds approximately 67,000 clones, 83% found once. The V end was cut by 6 bases, the J end by 7 bases, with 12 bases between. Per germline, CDR1 LGHNT and CDR2 FRNRAP. This CDR3 has 12 residues. The sequencing here drew on peripheral blood mononuclear cells (PBMCs), taken from a glioma patient treated with radiotherapy, temozolomide or both. This TCR was recovered from a woman between 18 and 29 years old with glioma. Some clones in this sample may be carry-over from other donors' samples. The chain joins TRBV12-5 to TRBJ1-1; D is perhaps TRBD1 (6 bases). DNA of the CDR3: TGTGCTAGTGGCCCAGGGGTTGGTGAAGCTTTCTTT. Amino acid sequence: CASGPGVGEAFF.